This T cell receptor (beta chain) was sequenced in a study of cytomegalovirus exposure and HLA in healthy donors. Primers for the PCR totalled 60 Vbeta and 13 Jbeta. Clones were sequenced by immunoSEQ multiplex PCR, and TCRdb holds only the in-frame ones, with some missing. The table records about 200,000 clones, over 60% of them present only once. Study results and limitations: Per a later analysis, 18,000 or so TCR beta sequences showed association with HLA alleles at 0.05 false discovery rate.

In regard to this clone: Antigen: not known.

V shed 6 bases and J shed 4 bases, with 10 bases lying between them. This CDR3 is 13 amino acids long. Per the germline V gene, CDR1 is MNHEY and CDR2 is SVGAGI. The clonotype originates from a woman in her thirties or forties in good health and CMV-seronegative. Material for sequencing was PBMCs. V gene TRBV6-5 combines with J gene TRBJ1-5; D not resolved. CDR3 loop: CASSSTRNQPQHF. CDR3 bases: TGTGCCAGCAGCTCTACCCGGAATCAGCCCCAGCATTTT.